Listed below are T cell receptor beta chains from one sample, sequenced in a study of technical replicates of blood from several donors. Libraries were prepared by immunoSEQ multiplex PCR; TCRdb keeps only in-frame clonotypes and omits some of them. The data hold tens of thousands of clones, with nearly 96% observed a single time. Sequenced sample: T cells isolated from PBMCs. These receptors all come from a human donor in good health. Both conserved end residues are part of each CDR3. Fields, in order: CDR3 protein, CDR3 DNA, clone size, J gene, V gene, D gene. A D gene is named only where the DNA matches it firmly. Size is omitted from some rows. Given values are once, few, many or a class for expanded clones.

cdr3_aa: CASLRENSYNEQFF
cdr3_nt: TGCGCCAGCCTTCGGGAGAACTCCTACAATGAGCAGTTCTTC
clone_size: -
j_call: TRBJ2-1
v_call: TRBV10-1
d_call: -

cdr3_aa: CASSLYQGTDEQYF
cdr3_nt: TGTGCCAGCAGTTTATATCAGGGAACCGACGAGCAGTACTTC
clone_size: -
j_call: TRBJ2-7
v_call: TRBV28
d_call: -

cdr3_aa: CASGPSNSYEQYF
cdr3_nt: TGTGCCAGTGGCCCTTCCAACTCCTACGAGCAGTACTTC
clone_size: -
j_call: TRBJ2-7
v_call: TRBV7-2
d_call: -

cdr3_aa: CASSVGLAGSSYNEQFF
cdr3_nt: TGTGCCAGCAGCGTAGGACTAGCGGGAAGCTCCTACAATGAGCAGTTCTTC
clone_size: -
j_call: TRBJ2-1
v_call: TRBV9
d_call: TRBD2

cdr3_aa: CASSDRATNEKLFF
cdr3_nt: TGTGCCAGCAGTGACAGGGCAACTAATGAAAAACTGTTTTTT
clone_size: -
j_call: TRBJ1-4
v_call: TRBV25-1
d_call: -

cdr3_aa: CASSLTRGKAYEQYF
cdr3_nt: TGTGCCAGCAGTTTGACCAGGGGGAAGGCCTACGAGCAGTACTTC
clone_size: few
j_call: TRBJ2-7
v_call: TRBV5-5
d_call: TRBD1

cdr3_aa: CASSYLTGQETQYF
cdr3_nt: TGTGCCAGCAGTTACTTGACAGGGCAAGAGACCCAGTACTTC
clone_size: -
j_call: TRBJ2-5
v_call: TRBV6-5
d_call: TRBD1

cdr3_aa: CASSDRKGHYEQYF
cdr3_nt: TGTGCCAGCAGCGACAGAAAGGGTCACTACGAGCAGTACTTC
clone_size: -
j_call: TRBJ2-7
v_call: TRBV6-1
d_call: -

cdr3_aa: CASSLQAMNTEAFF
cdr3_nt: TGTGCCAGCTCACTACAGGCCATGAACACTGAAGCTTTCTTT
clone_size: few
j_call: TRBJ1-1
v_call: TRBV18
d_call: -

cdr3_aa: CASSLRTFSYEQYF
cdr3_nt: TGTGCCAGCAGCTTACGGACATTTTCCTACGAGCAGTACTTC
clone_size: -
j_call: TRBJ2-7
v_call: TRBV7-8
d_call: -

cdr3_aa: CASSLDSGLSEKLFF
cdr3_nt: TGTGCCAGCAGCTTAGATAGCGGCCTTAGTGAAAAACTGTTTTTT
clone_size: -
j_call: TRBJ1-4
v_call: TRBV11-2
d_call: -

cdr3_aa: CASSSVAGNTIYF
cdr3_nt: TGTGCCAGCAGCTCGGTCGCTGGAAACACCATATATTTT
clone_size: -
j_call: TRBJ1-3
v_call: TRBV7-7
d_call: -

cdr3_aa: CATRTTGVEQYF
cdr3_nt: TGTGCCACTAGGACTACAGGAGTCGAGCAGTACTTC
clone_size: -
j_call: TRBJ2-7
v_call: TRBV10-3
d_call: -

cdr3_aa: CASSQTGSSYGYTF
cdr3_nt: TGCGCCAGCAGCCAAACCGGGTCCTCCTATGGCTACACTTTC
clone_size: -
j_call: TRBJ1-2
v_call: TRBV4-1
d_call: -

cdr3_aa: CASSLQGANVLTF
cdr3_nt: TGTGCCAGCAGTTTGCAGGGCGCCAACGTCCTGACTTTC
clone_size: -
j_call: TRBJ2-6
v_call: TRBV28
d_call: -

cdr3_aa: CASSWTPPAGGPTDTQYF
cdr3_nt: TGTGCCAGCAGCTGGACCCCCCCTGCGGGAGGGCCCACAGATACGCAGTATTTT
clone_size: -
j_call: TRBJ2-3
v_call: TRBV7-6
d_call: TRBD2

cdr3_aa: CASSVGLSGRFNEQFF
cdr3_nt: TGTGCCAGCAGCGTAGGCCTTAGCGGGAGGTTCAATGAGCAGTTCTTC
clone_size: -
j_call: TRBJ2-1
v_call: TRBV9
d_call: TRBD2

cdr3_aa: CALIPGQGTSGTSFETQYF
cdr3_nt: TGTGCCTTAATTCCGGGACAGGGGACTAGCGGGACATCATTCGAGACCCAGTACTTC
clone_size: -
j_call: TRBJ2-5
v_call: TRBV30
d_call: TRBD2

cdr3_aa: CASPEQGNYGYTF
cdr3_nt: TGTGCCAGCCCCGAACAGGGAAACTATGGCTACACCTTC
clone_size: -
j_call: TRBJ1-2
v_call: TRBV6-1
d_call: -

cdr3_aa: CAWTSGSSYEQYF
cdr3_nt: TGTGCCTGGACTAGCGGGAGCTCCTACGAGCAGTACTTC
clone_size: -
j_call: TRBJ2-7
v_call: TRBV30
d_call: TRBD2

cdr3_aa: CASGLAGGGIQYF
cdr3_nt: TGTGCCAGCGGACTAGCGGGGGGAGGCATTCAGTACTTC
clone_size: -
j_call: TRBJ2-4
v_call: TRBV6-5
d_call: TRBD2

cdr3_aa: CASSLDRVLHEQYF
cdr3_nt: TGCGCCAGCAGCTTGGACAGGGTTCTCCACGAGCAGTACTTC
clone_size: once
j_call: TRBJ2-7
v_call: TRBV5-1
d_call: -

cdr3_aa: CSVGALTNEQFF
cdr3_nt: TGCAGCGTGGGGGCATTAACCAATGAGCAGTTCTTC
clone_size: -
j_call: TRBJ2-1
v_call: TRBV29-1
d_call: -

cdr3_aa: CAWSPRLVTGELFF
cdr3_nt: TGTGCCTGGAGTCCCCGGTTAGTCACCGGGGAGCTGTTTTTT
clone_size: -
j_call: TRBJ2-2
v_call: TRBV30
d_call: -

cdr3_aa: CASSPRSGLGYTF
cdr3_nt: TGTGCCAGTAGTCCAAGATCAGGGCTTGGCTACACCTTC
clone_size: few
j_call: TRBJ1-2
v_call: TRBV19
d_call: -

cdr3_aa: CASSPDREHEQYF
cdr3_nt: TGCGCCAGCAGCCCGGACAGGGAGCACGAGCAGTACTTC
clone_size: -
j_call: TRBJ2-7
v_call: TRBV4-3
d_call: TRBD1

cdr3_aa: CASSLGLAGGHNEQFF
cdr3_nt: TGCGCCAGCAGCTTGGGCCTAGCGGGAGGGCACAATGAGCAGTTCTTC
clone_size: -
j_call: TRBJ2-1
v_call: TRBV5-1
d_call: TRBD2